The 5 T cell receptor beta chains presented below share a single source sample, sequenced in a study of regulatory T cells in long-lasting Graves disease. Arm-PCR of CDR3 regions and iRepertoire HTBI primers were the basis on which TCR beta libraries were built. One entry per CDR3 protein, called by TCRdb with MiXCR from the multiplex PCR reads. The sample lists 300,000 to 400,000 distinct CDR3 sequences, about 18% occurring once. The time point is: newly diagnosed GD, antithyroid drugs for less than 3 months. Construction of the TCR library relied on RNA isolated from PBMCs. The starting material was peripheral blood mononuclear cells (PBMCs), obtained at new diagnosis, from a patient treated with antithyroid drugs. Receptor source: a female donor with Graves disease.

Details on this clonotype: A read error may be the cause here, since a much bigger clone is one base away. V and J are TRBV20-1 and TRBJ2-1; 7 bases map to TRBD1. V was clipped by 1 base and J by 10 bases; unmatched bases: 7. The CDR3 loop spans 13 amino acids. Germline-derived CDR1 and CDR2 are DFQATT and SNEGSKA (reference sequence). As DNA, the CDR3 is TGCAGTGCTAGAGGGGACAGCCCCTACGAGCAGTTCTTC. Protein sequence: CSARGDSPYEQFF.

Comment on this clonotype: This is likely an artifact of a read error, given a far larger clone one base away. The chain couples TRBV12-3 or TRBV12-4 to TRBJ2-3; D gene uncertain. The end of the DNA aligns better with TRBJ2-5, so the J call may be wrong. This CDR3 is built from 14 residues. The CDR3 region has the DNA TGTGCCAGCAGTACCAAAGGCGCAGGAGAGACCCAGTACTTC. Encoded protein: CASSTKGAGETQYF.

The chain couples TRBV19 to TRBJ2-2; tentative D call: TRBD1 (6 bases). This CDR3 has 12 residues. Per the germline V gene, CDR1 is LNHDA and CDR2 is SQIVND (reference sequence). Trimming removed 10 bases at V and 6 bases at J, with 12 bases between. This CDR3 reads CATEGGSGELFF. CDR3 DNA sequence: TGTGCCACTGAAGGGGGTTCCGGGGAGCTGTTTTTT.

A single count supports this clonotype. The V call is TRBV11-3, the J call TRBJ2-1; the match to TRBD2 covers 9 bases. Germline V lookup: CDR1 SGHNT, CDR2 YENEEA. The CDR3 is 16 residues long. V trimming: 5 bases; J trimming: 2 bases; junction bases outside the gene matches: 7. In DNA, the CDR3 is TGTGCCAGCAGCGATCTAGCGGGACCGACCTACAATGAGCAGTTCTTC. This codes for CASSDLAGPTYNEQFF.

This clonotype was seen at least ten times. This chain uses TRBV5-1 with TRBJ2-7; 14 nucleotides match TRBD2. Germline V gives CDR1 SGHRS, CDR2 YFSETQ. The CDR3 spans 17 residues. The J segment lost 3 bases and the V segment lost 4 bases, leaving 9 bases of the junction unmatched. CDR3 amino acids: CASSTGLAGVRRYEQYF. The DNA of the CDR3 is TGCGCCAGCAGCACGGGACTAGCGGGAGTCCGTCGCTACGAGCAGTACTTC.